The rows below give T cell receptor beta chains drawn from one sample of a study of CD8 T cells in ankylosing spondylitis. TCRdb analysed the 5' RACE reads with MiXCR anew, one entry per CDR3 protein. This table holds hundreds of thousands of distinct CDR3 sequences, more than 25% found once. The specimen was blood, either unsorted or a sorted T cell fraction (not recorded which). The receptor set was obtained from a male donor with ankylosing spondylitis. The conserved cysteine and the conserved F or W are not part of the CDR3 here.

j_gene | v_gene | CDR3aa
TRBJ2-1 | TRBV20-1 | SARKGVSYNEQF
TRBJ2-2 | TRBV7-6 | ASSLVLTHRELF
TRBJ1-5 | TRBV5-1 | ASSLEGHINQPQH
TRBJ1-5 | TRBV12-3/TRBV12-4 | ASSFEWNSNQPQH
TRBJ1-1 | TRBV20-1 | SAPGVYTEAF
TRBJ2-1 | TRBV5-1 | ASSLALGVRNYNEQF
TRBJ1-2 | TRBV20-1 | SARNTGYPAYGYT
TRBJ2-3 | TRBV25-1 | ASSKPSGDTQY
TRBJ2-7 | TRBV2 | ASSEQGSFYEQY
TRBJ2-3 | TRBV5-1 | ASSLPLGQREGQPGTDTQY
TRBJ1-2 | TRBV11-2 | ASSSPGRFGYT
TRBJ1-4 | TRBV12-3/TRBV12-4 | ASSLRSKLF
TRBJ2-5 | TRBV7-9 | ASSPKTGGQETQY
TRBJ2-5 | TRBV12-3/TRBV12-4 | ASSLGTSGLEETQY
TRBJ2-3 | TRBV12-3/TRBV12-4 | ASSLAHMLAGPDTQY
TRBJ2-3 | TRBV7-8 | ASSFRASSTDTQY
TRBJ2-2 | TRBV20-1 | SARDRGPGELF
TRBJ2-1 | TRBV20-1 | SAGGLAGDQQF
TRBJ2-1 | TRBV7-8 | ASSLKRERNYNEQF
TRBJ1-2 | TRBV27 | ASSSVGTPQVGGYT
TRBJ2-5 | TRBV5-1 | ASSLVGTSIETQY
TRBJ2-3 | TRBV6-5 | ASSYNRGPTDTQY
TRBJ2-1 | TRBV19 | ASSMLAVPNNEQF
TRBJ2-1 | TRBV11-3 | ASSTQWGDEQF
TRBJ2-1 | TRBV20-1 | SRRLAGVYNEQF
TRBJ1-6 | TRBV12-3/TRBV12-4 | ASSLMASPLH
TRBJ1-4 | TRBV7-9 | ASSSRENNEKLF
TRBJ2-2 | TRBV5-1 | ASSLSEGVYTGELF